The source of this TCR beta chain is a study of T cell repertoires in cytomegalovirus infection. Whole-study context: From public TCR beta signatures came an indication of both CMV infection and matching HLA type. Notes on the study in general: Based on cumulative public TCR beta family frequency, carriers of CMV plus the relevant HLA were identified. The study found HLA-C-restricted CMV-specific TCR beta clonotypes dominating the ex vivo response.

The CDR3 runs to 12 residues. The ends were cut back, 4 bases at V and 3 bases at J, with 7 bases in the middle. Per germline, CDR1 MNHEY and CDR2 SMNVEV (reference sequence). As for this clonotype: No antigen is known for it.

TCRdb reprocessed the reads with MiXCR, giving one entry per CDR3 protein. Found here are under 600,000 distinct CDR3 sequences, approximately 15% of them singletons; the top ten hold around 25%. The chain recombines TRBV27 with TRBJ2-7; D is uncertain. The source material was CD8+ T cells from PBMCs. This clonotype was obtained from a human donor in good health (CMV status not recorded). Some clones in this sample may be carry-over from other donors' samples. The CDR3 is CASSSSVYEQYF. The CDR3 DNA reads as TGTGCCAGCAGTTCCAGTGTCTACGAGCAGTACTTC.